The 17 T cell receptor beta chains below come from one sample, sequenced in a study of T cells in Graves' hyperthyroidism and ophthalmopathy. RNA transcripts served as the template for amplifying TCR beta CDR3 regions. When the TCR CDR3 underwent first-round RT-PCR, the HTBI primer set was used. TCRdb re-derived calls from the multiplex PCR reads in MiXCR, one entry per CDR3 protein. Of 300,000 or so distinct CDR3 sequences in the sample, 18% are singletons; the top ten hold under 55%. The specimen sequenced was blood. The receptors here all came from a woman in her forties or fifties with Graves' hyperthyroidism.

The V and J genes are TRBV28 and TRBJ1-2, with D perhaps TRBD1 (5 bases). The V and J ends lost 7 bases and 6 bases respectively, with 24 bases between them. The CDR3 extends over 16 amino acids. The V gene's germline CDR1 is MDHEN and CDR2 SYDVKM. The CDR3 here is CASTPSGGSRRDGYTF. CDR3 sequence (DNA): TGTGCCAGCACCCCCTCGGGGGGGTCGAGGAGGGATGGCTACACCTTC.

This clonotype was detected ten times or more. The V and J genes are TRBV6-2 or TRBV6-3 and TRBJ2-1; a possible D gene is TRBD2 (6 bases). This CDR3 is built from 15 residues. The ends were cut back, 7 bases at V and 4 bases at J, with 17 bases in the middle. Germline V lookup: CDR1 MNHEY, CDR2 SVGEGT. Here the CDR3 reads CASNLEGRSYNEQFF. For the CDR3, the DNA is TGTGCCAGCAATCTGGAGGGGAGGTCATACAATGAGCAGTTCTTC.

The chain uses TRBV11-3 and TRBJ2-1; 9 nucleotides align to TRBD1. CDR3 size: 14 residues. Germline V gene data show CDR1 as SGHNT and CDR2 as YENEEA. Trimming removed 4 bases from V and 9 bases from J; junction bases left unmatched: 7. CDR3 nucleotides: TGTGCCAGCAGCTCGGGACAGGGAAACACTGAGCAGTTCTTC. Protein sequence: CASSSGQGNTEQFF.

This clonotype was counted at least ten times. The chain couples TRBV11-2 to TRBJ2-5, with TRBD1 identical over 7 bases. CDR3 size: 14 residues. V lost 3 bases and J lost 5; bases outside the gene matches: 6. Germline lookup yields CDR1 SGHAT and CDR2 FQNNGV. The CDR3 coding sequence is TGTGCCAGCAGCTTTGACAGGGTCTCTGAGACCCAGTACTTC. This encodes CASSFDRVSETQYF.

This chain connects TRBV4-1 to TRBJ2-5; D remains ambiguous. CDR3 length: 18 amino acids. Germline V lookup: CDR1 MGHRA, CDR2 YSYEKL. Deletions cut 4 bases from V and 0 bases from J, with 21 bases between. CDR3 bases: TGCGCCAGCAGCCTCCTCCACCCCTCAGACGGAGACCAAGAGACCCAGTACTTC. Its translation: CASSLLHPSDGDQETQYF.

The sample holds many counts of this clonotype. V and J are TRBV7-9 and TRBJ1-1, with a tentative D call TRBD1 (6 bases). CDR1 and CDR2 (germline): SEHNR, FQNEAQ (reference sequence). Deletions cut 4 bases from V and 0 bases from J, with 6 bases between. The length of the CDR3 is 13 residues. The CDR3 loop reads CASSYRVNTEAFF. The CDR3 region has the DNA TGTGCCAGCAGCTACAGGGTGAACACTGAAGCTTTCTTT.

In its sample, this clonotype was seen many times. This chain connects TRBV3-1 to TRBJ2-3; tentative D call: TRBD2 (5 bases). Per germline, CDR1 LGHDT and CDR2 YNNKEL (reference sequence). Deletions cut 0 bases from V and 2 bases from J, with 15 bases between. The CDR3 loop spans 17 amino acids. CDR3 in DNA: TGTGCCAGCAGCCAAGATAAGGAGGCGGACCTCACAGATACGCAGTATTTT. Amino acid sequence: CASSQDKEADLTDTQYF.

This rearrangement joins TRBV19 to TRBJ1-1; D may be TRBD1 (6 bases). The germline V gene encodes CDR1 LNHDA and CDR2 SQIVND (reference sequence). Trimming left V 6 bases short and J 5 bases short, with 16 bases between. This CDR3 has 14 amino acids. Written as DNA, the CDR3 is TGTGCCAGTAGAAACAGGGCGAGGGGAACTGAAGCTTTCTTT. The encoded protein is CASRNRARGTEAFF.

The chain couples TRBV10-3 to TRBJ2-4, with D possibly TRBD2 on 5 matching bases. This CDR3 is 12 amino acids long. Germline CDR1 is ENHRY and CDR2 is SYGVKD. V dropped 10 bases and J dropped 8 bases, with 15 bases sitting between them. In nucleotides, the CDR3 is TGTGCCACCCAGGACTTTGGGGACATTCAGTACTTC. This translates into CATQDFGDIQYF.

The chain uses TRBV29-1 and TRBJ2-3; tentatively, D is TRBD2 (6 bases). Per germline, CDR1 SQVTM and CDR2 ANQGSEA. This CDR3 spans 15 amino acids. V shed 5 bases and J shed 0 bases, with 15 bases lying between them. The chain's CDR3 is CSVLDGGISTDTQYF. The CDR3 nucleotides read TGCAGCGTTCTTGATGGGGGGATAAGCACAGATACGCAGTATTTT.

Only a few counts were recorded for this clonotype. This sequence joins TRBV5-5 and TRBJ1-1; D uncertain. Germline V gene sequence: CDR1 SGHKS, CDR2 YYEKEE (reference sequence). The CDR3 extends over 14 amino acids. Trimming took 6 bases from V and 1 from J, leaving 13 bases between them. The CDR3 DNA reads TGTGCCAGCATTCTAGACGGCGAGAACACTGAAGCTTTCTTT. Its protein is CASILDGENTEAFF.

This clonotype was counted at least ten times. V gene TRBV27 combines with J gene TRBJ2-3; 9 bases fit TRBD2. V trimming: 0 bases; J trimming: 5 bases; junction bases outside the gene matches: 6. This CDR3 is built from 16 residues. Germline CDR1 MNHEY, CDR2 SMNVEV (reference sequence). The CDR3 nucleotides are TGTGCCAGCAGTTTATCGAGGCGGGGGGGCGTAGATACGCAGTATTTT. This sequence encodes CASSLSRRGGVDTQYF.

This clonotype occurred many times. The chain is built from TRBV20-1 and TRBJ1-1; the D is unclear. The CDR3 sequence is 11 residues long. The V gene lost 7 bases and the J gene lost 11 bases, with 17 bases spanning the gap. CDR1 DFQATT and CDR2 SNEGSKA come from the germline V gene (reference sequence). CDR3 coding DNA: TGCAGTGTTCAGGACGGAACTGGCGCTTTCTTT. This codes for CSVQDGTGAFF.

The genes are TRBV5-6 and TRBJ2-3; 8 nucleotides match TRBD2. The CDR3 sequence is 15 residues long. CDR1 SGHDT and CDR2 YYEEEE come from the germline V gene. The V and J ends lost 4 bases and 0 bases, in that order; junction bases with no gene match: 4. This CDR3 is CASSARLASTDTQYF. Written as DNA, the CDR3 is TGTGCCAGCAGCGCGAGACTAGCGAGCACAGATACGCAGTATTTT.

There are a few counts of this clonotype. The chain recombines TRBV20-1 with TRBJ1-5; no definite D call. CDR3 length equals 15 residues. Per germline, CDR1 DFQATT and CDR2 SNEGSKA (reference sequence). Trimming pared 2 bases from V and 4 bases from J, leaving 15 bases between. DNA for the CDR3: TGCAGTGCTAGATCACCCGGCAGAATTAATCAGCCCCAGCATTTT. Residues: CSARSPGRINQPQHF.

The table lists this clonotype with many counts. The rearrangement links TRBV12-3 or TRBV12-4 to TRBJ2-1, with 10 bases identical to TRBD2. The CDR3 has 14 residues. V gave up 3 bases and J gave up 8 bases; unmatched junction bases: 4. Here the CDR3 reads CASSFLLAGDEQFF. CDR3 in DNA: TGTGCCAGCAGTTTTCTTCTAGCGGGAGATGAGCAGTTCTTC.

The chain couples TRBV30 to TRBJ1-6; the D is unclear. This CDR3 comprises 13 residues. Germline V CDR1 and CDR2: GTSNPN, SVGIG (reference sequence). The V gene lost 7 bases and the J gene lost 8 bases, with 15 bases spanning the gap. This chain's CDR3 is CAYTPGPDSPLHF. As DNA, the CDR3 is TGTGCCTATACCCCAGGCCCGGATTCACCCCTCCACTTT.